Presented here are 28 T cell receptor beta chains from one specimen sequenced in a study of cytomegalovirus exposure and HLA in healthy donors. Researchers ran the PCR with 60 Vbeta and 13 Jbeta primers. The assay was immunoSEQ multiplex PCR, and TCRdb's table has in-frame clones only and misses some. Of about 110,000 clones listed, around 75% were seen once; the top ten hold less than 2.5%. The sequencing sample was made of PBMCs. The receptors were sampled from a man aged 30 to 39 in good health and CMV-seronegative.

V is TRBV5-8 and J is TRBJ2-3, with 11 bases identical to TRBD2. V gave up 6 bases and J gave up 5 bases; unmatched junction bases: 5. This CDR3 comprises 14 residues. Germline lookup yields CDR1 SGHTS and CDR2 YDEGEE. This chain's CDR3 is CASNLAGGGDTQYF. The DNA of the CDR3 is TGTGCCAGCAATCTAGCGGGAGGAGGAGATACGCAGTATTTT.

The chain recombines TRBV7-9 with TRBJ2-2; 9 nucleotides agree with TRBD2. Germline assignment: CDR1 SEHNR and CDR2 FQNEAQ (reference sequence). The CDR3 runs to 15 residues. V was clipped by 1 base and J by 6 bases; unmatched bases: 3. CDR3: CASSLGTSEAGELFF. The CDR3 nucleotides are TGTGCCAGCAGCTTAGGGACTAGCGAGGCCGGGGAGCTGTTTTTT.

This chain uses TRBV7-2 with TRBJ2-7, with TRBD2 as a possible D gene (7 bases). With 5 bases removed from V and 2 bases from J, the gap between germline ends came to 19 bases. The CDR3 runs 16 residues. Germline CDR1 is SGHTA and CDR2 is FQGNSA. The CDR3 sequence: CASSPRGAWSAYEQYF. The CDR3 DNA reads as TGTGCCAGCAGCCCCCGGGGGGCATGGAGTGCCTACGAGCAGTACTTC.

The rearrangement joins TRBV2 to TRBJ2-5; D not certain. Trimming left V 7 bases short and J 4 bases short, with 13 bases between. Germline V gene lookup returns CDR1 SNHLY and CDR2 FYNNEI. The CDR3 runs to 13 residues. CDR3 sequence (DNA): TGTGCCAGCACTCCTAGTCACCGAGAGACCCAGTACTTC. This encodes CASTPSHRETQYF.

This clone was seen just once. The chain uses TRBV18 and TRBJ2-3; D is undetermined. The length of the CDR3 is 16 residues. Germline assignment: CDR1 KGHSH and CDR2 LQKENI. Trimming pared 1 base from V and 1 base from J, leaving 12 bases between. CDR3 region: CASSPRGSIGTDTQYF. In nucleotides, the CDR3 is TGTGCCAGCTCACCACGTGGTTCCATAGGCACAGATACGCAGTATTTT.

The chain recombines TRBV5-4 with TRBJ2-2, with 8 bases lining up with TRBD2. The ends lost 1 base at V and 4 bases at J; junction bases unmatched: 6. Germline V gives CDR1 SGHNT, CDR2 YYREEE (reference sequence). The CDR3 is 16 amino acids. CDR3 DNA sequence: TGTGCCAGCAGCTTGCCCCGGGGGGGGCTCACCGGGGAGCTGTTTTTT. Its protein is CASSLPRGGLTGELFF.

Here the CDR3 reads CASSPFRQGADTQYF. The CDR3 coding sequence is TGTGCCAGCAGCCCTTTCCGACAGGGGGCAGATACGCAGTATTTT. The chain links TRBV7-9 to TRBJ2-3; 9 nucleotides align to TRBD1. The J segment lost 4 bases and the V segment lost 5 bases, leaving 7 bases of the junction unmatched. This CDR3 region has 15 residues. Germline V lookup: CDR1 SEHNR, CDR2 FQNEAQ (reference sequence).

V gene TRBV6-1 combines with J gene TRBJ1-5; D call uncertain. Trimming shortened V by 6 bases and J by 0 bases, and 9 bases separated the two germline ends. The germline CDR1 and CDR2 sequences are MNHNS and SASEGT. The length of the CDR3 is 14 residues. The CDR3 region is CASSSVYSNQPQHF. The CDR3 DNA follows: TGTGCCAGCAGCTCCGTCTATAGCAATCAGCCCCAGCATTTT.

This clone was detected a few times. This chain connects TRBV28 to TRBJ1-5; a weak D match, TRBD1 (5 bases). Between the trimmed V and J ends, which lost 2 bases and 3 bases, there was a span of 11 bases. The CDR3 contains 15 residues. From germline, CDR1 is MDHEN and CDR2 SYDVKM. The CDR3 protein is CASSLSRAPNQPQHF. As DNA, the CDR3 is TGTGCCAGCAGTTTAAGCAGGGCCCCCAATCAGCCCCAGCATTTT.

The chain carries TRBV30 and TRBJ1-2, with TRBD1 identical over 7 bases. Germline CDR1 reads GTSNPN; CDR2 reads SVGIG (reference sequence). The CDR3 is made up of 14 amino acids. V dropped 4 bases and J dropped 3; count of bases not matched to a gene: 8. The CDR3 loop is CAWMRVDRDYGYTF. The DNA of the CDR3 is TGTGCCTGGATGAGGGTAGACAGGGACTATGGCTACACCTTC.

The chain combines TRBV6-5 with TRBJ2-7; 9 nucleotides match TRBD1. This CDR3 has 15 amino acids. Germline V gene sequence: CDR1 MNHEY, CDR2 SVGAGI. J was trimmed by 2 bases and V by 4 bases; bases with no gene match: 6. This CDR3 is CASSSTGGYAYEQYF. The CDR3, as DNA: TGTGCCAGCAGTTCAACAGGGGGCTACGCCTACGAGCAGTACTTC.

The genes are TRBV6-1 and TRBJ2-7; 10 positions agree with TRBD1. J was trimmed by 4 bases and V by 4 bases; bases with no gene match: 7. The CDR3 covers 15 residues. Looked up from germline, CDR1 is MNHNS and CDR2 is SASEGT. The CDR3 sequence: CASSVGQGEAYEQYF. As DNA, the CDR3 is TGTGCCAGCAGTGTCGGACAGGGGGAGGCTTACGAGCAGTACTTC.

This chain connects TRBV19 to TRBJ2-1, with 9 positions matching TRBD2. Trimming took 4 bases from V and 0 from J; bases not matched to a gene: 10. CDR3 size: 18 residues. Per the germline V gene, CDR1 is LNHDA and CDR2 is SQIVND (reference sequence). CDR3 nucleotides: TGTGCCAGTAGTACCCGTTCTGTTAGCGGGAGCTCCTACAATGAGCAGTTCTTC. The encoded protein is CASSTRSVSGSSYNEQFF.

This clone has only a few counts. The chain carries TRBV6-6 and TRBJ2-1, with 7 bases fitting TRBD1. The CDR3 is 16 amino acids. CDR1 MNHNY and CDR2 SVGAGI come from the germline V gene (reference sequence). The ends lost 6 bases at V and 2 bases at J; junction bases unmatched: 10. CDR3 in amino acids: CASSVTGEITYNEQFF. The CDR3 nucleotides are TGTGCCAGCAGCGTCACAGGGGAGATTACCTACAATGAGCAGTTCTTC.

V and J are TRBV6-1 and TRBJ1-3; tentatively, D is TRBD1 (5 bases). Germline values: CDR1 MNHNS, CDR2 SASEGT. The CDR3 consists of 15 residues. V lost 6 bases, J lost 0 bases, and 12 bases lay in between. In DNA, the CDR3 is TGTGCCAGCAGCCGGGGACTGTCCTCTGGAAACACCATATATTTT. This codes for CASSRGLSSGNTIYF.

The chain combines TRBV5-1 with TRBJ2-6; D gene uncertain. V was cut by 1 base and J by 0 bases, with 8 bases left in between. CDR3 size: 16 residues. In germline, CDR1 is SGHRS, CDR2 YFSETQ. The CDR3 loop reads CASSLRGSSGANVLTF. Here the CDR3 DNA reads TGCGCCAGCAGCTTGCGCGGCAGCTCTGGGGCCAACGTCCTGACTTTC.

This chain links TRBV6-5 with TRBJ1-3; 7 positions match TRBD1. Germline CDR1 reads MNHEY; CDR2 reads SVGAGI. With 11 bases clipped from V and 2 bases from J, the junction kept 9 bases outside the gene matches. The CDR3 length is 14 residues. The CDR3 DNA is TGTGCCGTCTACAGTACAGGGGCTGGAAACACCATATATTTT. Its translation: CAVYSTGAGNTIYF.

The chain uses TRBV30 and TRBJ2-4; the D gene is possibly TRBD1 (6 bases). The germline gives CDR1 GTSNPN, CDR2 SVGIG (reference sequence). Trimming removed 1 base from V and 1 base from J, with 23 bases in between. The CDR3 is made up of 19 amino acids. The CDR3 reads CAWSGKLRQDRKAKNIQYF. The CDR3 nucleotides are TGTGCCTGGAGTGGAAAGCTTCGACAGGACAGAAAGGCCAAAAACATTCAGTACTTC.

The J gene is TRBJ2-2, the V gene TRBV30, with TRBD1 as a possible D gene (6 bases). The CDR3 has 15 residues. V was shortened by 4 bases and J by 0 bases, with 12 bases between the two germline ends. The germline V gene has CDR1 GTSNPN and CDR2 SVGIG (reference sequence). Here the CDR3 DNA reads TGTGCCTGGATTCCGTGGACAGCGAACACCGGGGAGCTGTTTTTT. It yields the protein CAWIPWTANTGELFF.

This chain connects TRBV6-1 to TRBJ2-3; no definite D call. From germline, CDR1 is MNHNS and CDR2 SASEGT. Between the trimmed V and J ends, which lost 0 bases and 4 bases, there was a span of 17 bases. This CDR3 comprises 17 residues. CDR3 residues: CASSEARKPHRADTQYF. The CDR3, as DNA: TGTGCCAGCAGTGAAGCGAGAAAGCCCCATCGCGCAGATACGCAGTATTTT.

This chain joins TRBV10-3 and TRBJ2-3; 10 bases line up with TRBD2. Germline CDR1 ENHRY, CDR2 SYGVKD. With V trimmed by 0 bases and J by 0 bases, 3 bases remained unmatched. The CDR3 totals 17 residues. The CDR3 region is CAISESSTSGSTDTQYF. DNA for the CDR3: TGTGCCATCAGTGAGTCCTCGACTAGCGGGAGCACAGATACGCAGTATTTT.

The rearrangement uses TRBV5-1 and TRBJ1-4; D unresolved. CDR3 size: 14 residues. Per germline, CDR1 SGHRS and CDR2 YFSETQ. V lost 4 bases, J lost 0 bases, and 7 bases lay in between. The CDR3 region has the DNA TGCGCCAGCAGCCCCACGGCAACTAATGAAAAACTGTTTTTT. Amino acids: CASSPTATNEKLFF.

The genes are TRBV7-2 and TRBJ1-2; D possibly corresponds to TRBD1 (5 bases). Looked up from germline, CDR1 is SGHTA and CDR2 is FQGNSA. The V gene lost 1 base and the J gene lost 3 bases, with 12 bases spanning the gap. The CDR3 consists of 15 residues. This CDR3 is CASSLEQATYYGYTF. In nucleotides, the CDR3 is TGTGCCAGCAGCTTAGAACAGGCTACTTACTATGGCTACACCTTC.

This chain links TRBV2 with TRBJ1-1; D remains ambiguous. Germline V gene data show CDR1 as SNHLY and CDR2 as FYNNEI. The length of the CDR3 is 12 residues. Trimming removed 5 bases from V and 5 bases from J, with 9 bases in between. The CDR3 spells CASSRRWTEAFF. The CDR3 nucleotides are TGTGCCAGCAGTAGGAGGTGGACTGAAGCTTTCTTT.

The chain recombines TRBV5-4 with TRBJ1-1; 10 bases are shared with TRBD1. The germline V gene has CDR1 SGHNT and CDR2 YYREEE (reference sequence). The trim removed 0 bases at V and 1 base at J, leaving 9 bases unmatched. This CDR3 has 18 residues. The CDR3 is CASSLGGTGAMGNTEAFF. In DNA form, the CDR3 reads TGTGCCAGCAGCTTGGGGGGGACAGGGGCTATGGGGAACACTGAAGCTTTCTTT. The full variable domain, with the rest looked up from reference TRBV5-4 and TRBJ1-1, is ETGVTQSPTHLIKTRGQQVTLRCSSQSGHNTVSWYQQALGQGPQFIFQYYREEENGRGNFPPRFSGLQFPNYSSELNVNALELDDSALYLCASSLGGTGAMGNTEAFFGQGTRLTVV.

The rearrangement joins TRBV19 to TRBJ1-5, with D possibly being TRBD1 (6 bases). Germline CDR1 LNHDA, CDR2 SQIVND (reference sequence). V was trimmed by 9 bases and J by 5 bases, leaving 11 bases between them. This CDR3 contains 12 residues. CDR3 sequence: CASKQGDQPQHF. DNA of the CDR3: TGTGCCAGCAAACAGGGCGATCAGCCCCAGCATTTT.

DNA of the CDR3: TGCAGCGTTACGACAGGGGGCAACACCGGGGAGCTGTTTTTT. Translated, it gives CSVTTGGNTGELFF. The chain carries TRBV29-1 and TRBJ2-2; the match to TRBD1 covers 10 bases. J gave up 2 bases and V 5 bases, and 2 bases lay outside the gene matches. The CDR3 extends over 14 amino acids. Germline CDR1 and CDR2: SQVTM and ANQGSEA.

This clone was seen a handful of times. This chain uses TRBV2 with TRBJ1-5; no definite D call. The V gene lost 5 bases and the J gene lost 2 bases, with 10 bases spanning the gap. The CDR3 has 14 residues. Germline V CDR1 and CDR2: SNHLY, FYNNEI. The CDR3 is CASSPWRGNQPQHF. In DNA, the CDR3 is TGTGCCAGCAGTCCCTGGAGGGGCAATCAGCCCCAGCATTTT.